Shown below are 12 T cell receptor beta chains from a single sample sequenced in a study of blood T cell repertoires in COVID-19. Generated by immunoSEQ multiplex PCR, the TCRdb table keeps only in-frame clones and is missing some. This table holds about 74,000 clones, more than 75% found once. Material for sequencing was peripheral blood. The receptors were gathered from a woman older than 75 with active or convalescent COVID-19.

The rearrangement joins TRBV7-2 to TRBJ1-2; maybe TRBD1 (5 bases). In germline, CDR1 is SGHTA, CDR2 FQGNSA. Between the trimmed V and J ends, which lost 0 bases and 3 bases, there was a span of 11 bases. This CDR3 has 15 residues. The CDR3 DNA follows: TGTGCCAGCAGCTTAGCGCGACAGAATGACTATGGCTACACCTTC. Its translation is CASSLARQNDYGYTF. Complete variable domain (other parts from reference TRBV7-2 and TRBJ1-2): GAGVSQSPSNKVTEKGKDVELRCDPISGHTALYWYRQSLGQGLEFLIYFQGNSAPDKSGLPSDRFSAERTGGSVSTLTIQRTQQEDSAVYLCASSLARQNDYGYTFGSGTRLTVV.

The chain is built from TRBV10-3 and TRBJ2-3; D perhaps matches TRBD2 (6 bases). The CDR3 is made up of 16 amino acids. The V gene's germline CDR1 is ENHRY and CDR2 SYGVKD. The V end lost 6 bases, the J end lost 5 bases, and 21 bases lay between the germline ends. CDR3: CAISLGLSIGIDTQYF. The CDR3 nucleotides are TGTGCCATCAGCCTGGGACTTTCGATCGGTATAGATACGCAGTATTTT.

J is TRBJ1-2 and V is TRBV19; a possible D gene is TRBD1 (5 bases). The germline V gene has CDR1 LNHDA and CDR2 SQIVND (reference sequence). The CDR3 has 13 amino acids. The ends were cut back, 1 base at V and 5 bases at J, with 8 bases in the middle. The CDR3 region is CASSIAAGYGYTF. The CDR3 DNA follows: TGTGCCAGTAGTATAGCAGCAGGGTATGGCTACACCTTC.

The V gene is TRBV7-9, the J gene TRBJ1-6; 9 nucleotides align to TRBD1. The length of the CDR3 is 14 residues. Germline CDR1 SEHNR, CDR2 FQNEAQ (reference sequence). V shed 1 base and J 9 bases; nucleotides not matched to a gene: 1. The CDR3 is CASSLGDRASPLHF. Written as DNA, the CDR3 is TGTGCCAGCAGCTTAGGGGACAGGGCTTCACCCCTCCACTTT.

V gene TRBV18 combines with J gene TRBJ1-1, with 7 bases lining up with TRBD1. Germline CDR1 reads KGHSH; CDR2 reads LQKENI. This CDR3 has 15 residues. The V segment lost 5 bases and the J segment 7 bases; nucleotides outside the gene matches: 13. This CDR3 is CASSSVATGQHEAFF. The CDR3, as DNA: TGTGCCAGCTCATCGGTAGCTACGGGACAGCATGAAGCTTTCTTT.

The chain uses TRBV4-1 and TRBJ1-1; the D gene is possibly TRBD1 (6 bases). V was shortened by 1 base and J by 4 bases, with 13 bases between the two germline ends. This CDR3 comprises 15 residues. Per the germline V gene, CDR1 is MGHRA and CDR2 is YSYEKL. This CDR3 is CASSQVHRESTEAFF. Here the CDR3 DNA reads TGCGCCAGCAGCCAAGTCCACAGGGAGAGCACTGAAGCTTTCTTT.

The chain joins TRBV6-1 to TRBJ1-2; D not certain. The CDR3 spans 16 residues. Germline loops: CDR1 MNHNS, CDR2 SASEGT. Trimming removed 0 bases from V and 2 bases from J, with 13 bases in between. For the CDR3, the DNA is TGTGCCAGCAGTGAAGCGCGGCAGCTTATGAACTATGGCTACACCTTC. Its protein product is CASSEARQLMNYGYTF.

The genes are TRBV19 and TRBJ2-5, with 7 bases identical to TRBD2. Trimming took 5 bases from V and 7 from J; bases not matched to a gene: 13. The germline V gene encodes CDR1 LNHDA and CDR2 SQIVND (reference sequence). The length of the CDR3 is 15 residues. The CDR3 here is CASSSTSPFLRTQYF. As DNA, the CDR3 is TGTGCCAGTAGTTCGACTAGCCCTTTCCTGAGGACCCAGTACTTC.

This chain connects TRBV4-3 to TRBJ2-2; 8 bases match TRBD2. This CDR3 comprises 16 residues. Germline loops: CDR1 LGHNA, CDR2 YSLEER. V dropped 0 bases and J dropped 1; count of bases not matched to a gene: 1. CDR3 in amino acids: CASSQDAGGNTGELFF. In nucleotides, the CDR3 is TGCGCCAGCAGCCAAGATGCGGGAGGGAACACCGGGGAGCTGTTTTTT.

CDR3 sequence reads: CASSPRGESTDTQYF. The CDR3 DNA is TGCGCCAGCAGCCCCCGCGGTGAGAGCACAGATACGCAGTATTTT. The chain links TRBV5-1 to TRBJ2-3; D is ambiguous. Between the trimmed V and J ends, which lost 4 bases and 0 bases, there was a span of 12 bases. Germline V gives CDR1 SGHRS, CDR2 YFSETQ. This CDR3 has 15 amino acids.

The chain has TRBV7-8 and TRBJ2-3; tentatively, D is TRBD2 (6 bases). V was trimmed by 5 bases and J by 4 bases, leaving 22 bases between them. The V gene's germline CDR1 is SGHVS and CDR2 FQNEAQ. The CDR3 runs to 17 residues. CDR3 loop: CASSRWLEGLIADTQYF. DNA of the CDR3: TGTGCCAGCAGCCGATGGTTGGAGGGGCTAATCGCAGATACGCAGTATTTT.

The rearrangement links TRBV20-1 to TRBJ2-7, with D uncertain. This CDR3 spans 11 amino acids. Germline CDR1 is DFQATT and CDR2 is SNEGSKA (reference sequence). V was cut by 4 bases and J by 8 bases, with 12 bases left in between. DNA for the CDR3: TGCAGTGCTATTGACATCCCCCAGCAGTACTTC. Translating it yields CSAIDIPQQYF.